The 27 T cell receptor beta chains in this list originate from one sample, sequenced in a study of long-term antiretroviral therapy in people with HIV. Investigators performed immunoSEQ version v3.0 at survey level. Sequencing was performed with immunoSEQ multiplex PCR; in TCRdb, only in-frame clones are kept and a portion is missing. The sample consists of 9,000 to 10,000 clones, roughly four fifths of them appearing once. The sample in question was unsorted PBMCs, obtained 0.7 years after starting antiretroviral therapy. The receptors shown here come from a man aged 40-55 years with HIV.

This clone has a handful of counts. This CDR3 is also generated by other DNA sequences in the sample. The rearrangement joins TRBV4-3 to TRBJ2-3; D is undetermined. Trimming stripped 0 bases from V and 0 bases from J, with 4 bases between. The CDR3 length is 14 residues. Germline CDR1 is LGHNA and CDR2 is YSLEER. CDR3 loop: CASSQDRSTDTQYF. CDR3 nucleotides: TGCGCCAGCAGCCAAGACAGGAGCACAGATACGCAGTATTTT.

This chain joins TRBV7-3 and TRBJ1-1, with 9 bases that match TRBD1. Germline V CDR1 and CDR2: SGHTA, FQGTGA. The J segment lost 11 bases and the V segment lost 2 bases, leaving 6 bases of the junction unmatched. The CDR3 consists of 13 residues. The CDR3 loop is CASSLLGQGEAFF. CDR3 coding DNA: TGTGCCAGCAGCTTATTGGGACAGGGAGAGGCTTTCTTT.

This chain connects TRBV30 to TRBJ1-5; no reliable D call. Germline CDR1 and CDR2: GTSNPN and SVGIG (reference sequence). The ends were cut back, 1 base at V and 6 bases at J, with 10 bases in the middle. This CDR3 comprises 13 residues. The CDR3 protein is CAWSGGGSQPQHF. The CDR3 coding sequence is TGTGCCTGGAGTGGGGGAGGGAGTCAGCCCCAGCATTTT.

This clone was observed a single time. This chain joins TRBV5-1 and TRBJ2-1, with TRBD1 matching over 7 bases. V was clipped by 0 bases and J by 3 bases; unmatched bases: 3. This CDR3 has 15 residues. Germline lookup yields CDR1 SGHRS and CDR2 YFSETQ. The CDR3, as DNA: TGCGCCAGCAGCTTGGTACAGGGGATCTACAATGAGCAGTTCTTC. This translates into CASSLVQGIYNEQFF.

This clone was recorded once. CDR3 amino acids: CASSWGGYEQYF. Here the CDR3 DNA reads TGCGCCAGCAGCTGGGGGGGCTACGAGCAGTACTTC. The chain joins TRBV5-1 to TRBJ2-7; 7 positions agree with TRBD2. Germline values: CDR1 SGHRS, CDR2 YFSETQ. This CDR3 is 12 amino acids long. Losses at the gene ends were 3 bases for V and 3 bases for J; bases not matched to a gene: 0.

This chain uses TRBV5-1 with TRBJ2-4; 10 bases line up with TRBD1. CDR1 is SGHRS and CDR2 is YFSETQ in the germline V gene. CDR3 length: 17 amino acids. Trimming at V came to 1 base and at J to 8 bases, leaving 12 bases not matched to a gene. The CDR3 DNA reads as TGCGCCAGCAGCTTGAAGGGGACAGGGGAACCAATGGACATTCAGTACTTC. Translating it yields CASSLKGTGEPMDIQYF.

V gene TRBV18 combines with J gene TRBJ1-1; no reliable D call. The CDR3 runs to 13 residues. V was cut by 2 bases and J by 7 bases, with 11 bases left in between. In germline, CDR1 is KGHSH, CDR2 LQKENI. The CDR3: CASSPDFLIEAFF. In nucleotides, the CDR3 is TGTGCCAGCTCACCAGATTTCTTGATTGAAGCTTTCTTT. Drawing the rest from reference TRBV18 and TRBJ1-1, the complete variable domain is NAGVMQNPRHLVRRRGQEARLRCSPMKGHSHVYWYRQLPEEGLKFMVYLQKENIIDESGMPKERFSAEFPKEGPSILRIQQVVRGDSAAYFCASSPDFLIEAFFGQGTRLTVV.

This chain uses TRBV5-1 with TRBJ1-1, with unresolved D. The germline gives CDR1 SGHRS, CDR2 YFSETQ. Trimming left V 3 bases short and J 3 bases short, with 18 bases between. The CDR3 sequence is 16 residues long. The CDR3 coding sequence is TGCGCCAGCAGCTGGAGGGTAGGTGAAGGTGACACTGAAGCTTTCTTT. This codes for CASSWRVGEGDTEAFF. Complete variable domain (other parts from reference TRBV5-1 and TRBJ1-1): KAGVTQTPRYLIKTRGQQVTLSCSPISGHRSVSWYQQTPGQGLQFLFEYFSETQRNKGNFPGRFSGRQFSNSRSEMNVSTLELGDSALYLCASSWRVGEGDTEAFFGQGTRLTVV.

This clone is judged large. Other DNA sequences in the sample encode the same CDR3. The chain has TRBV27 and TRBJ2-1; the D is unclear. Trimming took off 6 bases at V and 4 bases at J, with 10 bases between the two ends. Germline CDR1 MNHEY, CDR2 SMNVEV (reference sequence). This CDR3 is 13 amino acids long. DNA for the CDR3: TGTGCCAGCAGCTTCTCCCCGTACAATGAGCAGTTCTTC. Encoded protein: CASSFSPYNEQFF.

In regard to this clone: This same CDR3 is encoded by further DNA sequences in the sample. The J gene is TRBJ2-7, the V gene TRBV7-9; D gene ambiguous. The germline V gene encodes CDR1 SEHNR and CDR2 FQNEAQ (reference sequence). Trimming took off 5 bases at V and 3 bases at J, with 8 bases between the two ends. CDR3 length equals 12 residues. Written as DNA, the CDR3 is TGTGCCAGCAGCCCCTCGGGCTACGAGCAGTACTTC. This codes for CASSPSGYEQYF.

CDR3 DNA: TGTGCTAGTGGTTTGGGACTAGGGCCCCTCACAGATACGCAGTATTTT. It codes for CASGLGLGPLTDTQYF. V is TRBV12-5 and J is TRBJ2-3; D is possibly TRBD2 (6 bases). The CDR3 spans 16 residues. V was clipped by 1 base and J by 2 bases, with 13 bases between them. Germline V gives CDR1 LGHNT, CDR2 FRNRAP.

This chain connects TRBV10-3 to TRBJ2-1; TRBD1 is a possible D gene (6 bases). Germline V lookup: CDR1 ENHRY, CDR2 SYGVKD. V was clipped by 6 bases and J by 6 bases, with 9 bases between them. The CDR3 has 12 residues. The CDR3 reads CAISTGINEQFF. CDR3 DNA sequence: TGTGCCATCAGCACAGGGATCAATGAGCAGTTCTTC.

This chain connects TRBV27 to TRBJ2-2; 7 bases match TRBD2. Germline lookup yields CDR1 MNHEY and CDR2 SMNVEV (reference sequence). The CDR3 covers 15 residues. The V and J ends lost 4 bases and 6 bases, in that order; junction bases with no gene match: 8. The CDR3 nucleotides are TGTGCCAGCAGTTGGACTAGTCGAGTGGCCGGGGAGCTGTTTTTT. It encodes CASSWTSRVAGELFF.

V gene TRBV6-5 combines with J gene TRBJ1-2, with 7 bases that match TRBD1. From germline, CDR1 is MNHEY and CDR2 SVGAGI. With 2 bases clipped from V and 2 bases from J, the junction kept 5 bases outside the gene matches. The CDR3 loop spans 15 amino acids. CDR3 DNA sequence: TGTGCCAGCAGTTACCTCGACAGGGTGAACTATGGCTACACCTTC. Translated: CASSYLDRVNYGYTF.

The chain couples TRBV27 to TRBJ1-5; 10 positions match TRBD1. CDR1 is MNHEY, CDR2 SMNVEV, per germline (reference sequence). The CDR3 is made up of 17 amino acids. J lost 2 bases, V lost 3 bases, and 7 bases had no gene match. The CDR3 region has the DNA TGTGCCAGCAGTTTGAGACAGGGGGCTTTCGGCAATCAGCCCCAGCATTTT. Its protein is CASSLRQGAFGNQPQHF.

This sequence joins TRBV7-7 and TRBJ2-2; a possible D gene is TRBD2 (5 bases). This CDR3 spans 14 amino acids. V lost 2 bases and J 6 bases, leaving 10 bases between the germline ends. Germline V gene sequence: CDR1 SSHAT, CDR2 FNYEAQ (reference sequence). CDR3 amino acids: CASSLTGVSGELFF. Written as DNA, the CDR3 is TGTGCCAGCAGCTTAACCGGGGTATCCGGGGAGCTGTTTTTT.

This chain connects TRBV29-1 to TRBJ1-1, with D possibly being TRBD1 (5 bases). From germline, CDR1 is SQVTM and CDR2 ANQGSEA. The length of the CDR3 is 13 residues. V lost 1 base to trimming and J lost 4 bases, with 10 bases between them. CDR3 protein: CSVEVGRGTEAFF. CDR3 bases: TGCAGCGTTGAAGTGGGGCGGGGCACTGAAGCTTTCTTT. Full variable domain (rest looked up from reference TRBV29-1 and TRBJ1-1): SAVISQKPSRDICQRGTSLTIQCQVDSQVTMMFWYRQQPGQSLTLIATANQGSEATYESGFVIDKFPISRPNLTFSTLTVSNMSPEDSSIYLCSVEVGRGTEAFFGQGTRLTVV.

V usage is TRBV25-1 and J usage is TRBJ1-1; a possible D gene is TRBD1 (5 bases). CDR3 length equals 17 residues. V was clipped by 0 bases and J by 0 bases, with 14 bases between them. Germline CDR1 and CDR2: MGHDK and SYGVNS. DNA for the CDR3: TGTGCCAGCAGTGAATATTCAGGACATGCTTTGAACACTGAAGCTTTCTTT. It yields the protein CASSEYSGHALNTEAFF.

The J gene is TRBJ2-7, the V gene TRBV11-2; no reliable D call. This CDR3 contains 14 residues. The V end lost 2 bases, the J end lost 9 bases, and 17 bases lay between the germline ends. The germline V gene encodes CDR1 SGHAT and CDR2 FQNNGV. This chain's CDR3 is CASSLIDWNTGQYF. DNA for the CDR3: TGTGCCAGCAGCTTAATCGACTGGAACACGGGGCAGTACTTC.

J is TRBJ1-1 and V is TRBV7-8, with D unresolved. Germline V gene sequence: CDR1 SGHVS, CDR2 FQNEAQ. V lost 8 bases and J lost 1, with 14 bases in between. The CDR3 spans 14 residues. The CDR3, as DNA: TGTGCCAGCCAGGAAATCAAGGGGAACACTGAAGCTTTCTTT. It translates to CASQEIKGNTEAFF.

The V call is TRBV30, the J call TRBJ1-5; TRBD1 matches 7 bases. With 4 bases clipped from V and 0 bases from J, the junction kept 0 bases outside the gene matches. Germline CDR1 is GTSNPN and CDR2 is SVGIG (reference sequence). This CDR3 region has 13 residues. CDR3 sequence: CAWTGGSNQPQHF. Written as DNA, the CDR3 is TGTGCCTGGACAGGGGGTAGCAATCAGCCCCAGCATTTT.

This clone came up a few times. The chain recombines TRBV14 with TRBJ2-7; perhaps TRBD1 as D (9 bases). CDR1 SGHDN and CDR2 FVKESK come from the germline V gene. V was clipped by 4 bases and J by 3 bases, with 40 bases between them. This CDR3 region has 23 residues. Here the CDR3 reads CASSPPISPPGQGRSGSFYEQYF. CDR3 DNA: TGTGCCAGCAGCCCTCCCATTAGCCCCCCGGGACAGGGAAGGAGCGGGAGTTTCTACGAGCAGTACTTC.

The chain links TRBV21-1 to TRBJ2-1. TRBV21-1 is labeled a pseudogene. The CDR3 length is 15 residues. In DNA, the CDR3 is TGTGCCAGCAGCAAAATGGGCAGGGGGGGGAATGAGCAGTTCTTC. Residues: CASSKMGRGGNEQFF.

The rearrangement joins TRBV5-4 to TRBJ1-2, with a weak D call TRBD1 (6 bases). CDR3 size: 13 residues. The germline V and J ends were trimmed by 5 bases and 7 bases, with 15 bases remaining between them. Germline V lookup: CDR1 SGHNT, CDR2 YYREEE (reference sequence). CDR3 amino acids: CASRDQGIGGYTF. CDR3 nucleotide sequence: TGTGCCAGCAGAGATCAGGGGATCGGTGGCTACACCTTC.

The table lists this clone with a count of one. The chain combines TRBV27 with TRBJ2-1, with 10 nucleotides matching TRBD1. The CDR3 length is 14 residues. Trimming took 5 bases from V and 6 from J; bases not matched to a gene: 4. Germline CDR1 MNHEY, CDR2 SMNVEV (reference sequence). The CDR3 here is CASSIRDRGNEQFF. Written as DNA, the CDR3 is TGTGCCAGCAGTATCCGGGACAGGGGCAATGAGCAGTTCTTC.

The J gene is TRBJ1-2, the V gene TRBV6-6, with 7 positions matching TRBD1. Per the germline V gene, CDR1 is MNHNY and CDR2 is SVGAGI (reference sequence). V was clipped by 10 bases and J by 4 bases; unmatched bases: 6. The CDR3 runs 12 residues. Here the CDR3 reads CATQGLSYGYTF. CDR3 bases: TGTGCCACACAGGGGTTAAGCTATGGCTACACCTTC.

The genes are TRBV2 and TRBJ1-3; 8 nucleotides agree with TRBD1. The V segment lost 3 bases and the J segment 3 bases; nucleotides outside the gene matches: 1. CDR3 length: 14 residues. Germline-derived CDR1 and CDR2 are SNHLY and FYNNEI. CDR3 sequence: CASSEDRVGNTIYF. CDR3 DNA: TGTGCCAGCAGTGAGGACAGGGTTGGAAACACCATATATTTT.